These 32 T cell receptor beta chains were all obtained from the same sample, sequenced in a study of blood T cells in healthy people across ages. Together with a sample-barcoded 5' primer, a J-beta primer mix was included in a second PCR lasting about 7 to 11 cycles. A single record per CDR3 protein comes from TCRdb applying MiXCR to the 5' RACE reads. The data show fewer than 2 million distinct CDR3 sequences, with around 42% seen just once and roughly 23% held by the top ten. The sample consisted of blood. These receptors were obtained from a human donor in good health.

This chain links TRBV3-1 with TRBJ2-1; no firm D call. V gave up 2 bases and J gave up 5 bases, with 10 bases separating them. The CDR3 has 14 amino acids. Germline loops: CDR1 LGHDT, CDR2 YNNKEL (reference sequence). In DNA, the CDR3 is TGTGCCAGCAGCCAACCCGGTTTAGACAATGAGCAGTTCTTC. Translating it yields CASSQPGLDNEQFF.

This clonotype was seen once. As DNA, the CDR3 is TGTGCCAGCAGCTTTTTTGGTGGCTTCGACTATGGCTACACCTTC. Translated: CASSFFGGFDYGYTF. V gene TRBV7-2 combines with J gene TRBJ1-2, with D hard to call. V was trimmed by 3 bases and J by 3 bases, leaving 14 bases between them. From germline, CDR1 is SGHTA and CDR2 FQGNSA. The CDR3 runs 15 residues.

This clonotype was counted a few times. The CDR3 protein is CASSQDLVRVGQPQHF. In DNA form, the CDR3 reads TGTGCCAGCAGCCAAGATCTGGTCAGGGTAGGGCAGCCCCAGCATTTT. The gene calls are TRBV4-2 and TRBJ1-5; maybe TRBD1 (5 bases). The V gene's germline CDR1 is LGHNA and CDR2 YNFKEQ. This CDR3 has 16 amino acids. V shed 0 bases and J shed 7 bases, with 16 bases lying between them.

This chain connects TRBV20-1 to TRBJ2-3; 7 bases agree with TRBD2. The J segment lost 2 bases and the V segment lost 4 bases, leaving 9 bases of the junction unmatched. CDR1 and CDR2 (germline): DFQATT, SNEGSKA (reference sequence). The CDR3 contains 15 residues. Written as DNA, the CDR3 is TGCAGTGCTATCCGGGACTACCACGTCACAGATACGCAGTATTTT. Translation: CSAIRDYHVTDTQYF.

The chain recombines TRBV6-1 with TRBJ2-1, with 7 nucleotides matching TRBD1. The CDR3 is 15 amino acids. Trimming removed 7 bases from V and 1 base from J; junction bases left unmatched: 7. CDR1 is MNHNS, CDR2 SASEGT, per germline. CDR3 sequence: CASIPDRVSYNEQFF. DNA for the CDR3: TGTGCCAGCATCCCCGACAGGGTATCCTACAATGAGCAGTTCTTC.

This clonotype was counted only a few times. The V and J genes are TRBV27 and TRBJ2-7, with TRBD1 identical over 7 bases. This CDR3 is built from 12 residues. Trimming at V came to 3 bases and at J to 6 bases, leaving 2 bases not matched to a gene. Germline values: CDR1 MNHEY, CDR2 SMNVEV (reference sequence). As DNA, the CDR3 is TGTGCCAGCAGTTTCAACAGGGGCGAGCAGTACTTC. This gives the protein CASSFNRGEQYF.

The chain employs TRBV5-1 and TRBJ2-5, with 9 bases aligning to TRBD1. The J call may be in error: the DNA end matches TRBJ2-7 better. There are 14 residues in the CDR3. From germline, CDR1 is SGHRS and CDR2 YFSETQ. Here the CDR3 DNA reads TGCGCCAGCAGCTTTGAGGGACAGGGAAGCGAGCAGTACTTC. Residues: CASSFEGQGSEQYF.

The rearrangement uses TRBV4-3 and TRBJ1-4, with a possible D match to TRBD1 (5 bases). CDR3 size: 17 residues. Germline V gives CDR1 LGHNA, CDR2 YSLEER. Trimming took off 0 bases at V and 0 bases at J, with 11 bases between the two ends. The CDR3 spells CASSQDGAGTTNEKLFF. CDR3 in DNA: TGCGCCAGCAGCCAAGATGGGGCAGGGACAACTAATGAAAAACTGTTTTTT.

In its sample, this clonotype was seen a few times. The chain links TRBV7-2 to TRBJ1-2; D gene unclear. The germline V gene has CDR1 SGHTA and CDR2 FQGNSA. The V gene lost 5 bases and the J gene lost 7 bases, with 8 bases spanning the gap. The CDR3 has 11 amino acids. CDR3 sequence reads: CASSPVAGYTF. Written as DNA, the CDR3 is TGTGCCAGCAGCCCGGTAGCTGGCTACACCTTC.

This chain connects TRBV24-1 to TRBJ2-1, with D possibly called TRBD1 or TRBD2 (6 bases each). The CDR3 runs to 16 residues. Germline values: CDR1 KGHDR, CDR2 SFDVKD. V lost 1 base to trimming and J lost 5 bases, with 14 bases between them. The CDR3 nucleotides are TGTGCCACCAGTGATTTTGGGGCGGGACATCACAATGAGCAGTTCTTC. This encodes CATSDFGAGHHNEQFF.

This clonotype occurred many times. The chain employs TRBV6-5 and TRBJ2-1, with D uncertain. The V and J ends lost 8 bases and 2 bases respectively, with 4 bases between them. The germline gives CDR1 MNHEY, CDR2 SVGAGI. The CDR3 is 11 amino acids. CDR3 sequence: CASRPYNEQFF. CDR3 DNA sequence: TGTGCCAGCCGACCCTACAATGAGCAGTTCTTC.

This clonotype was seen only a few times. The chain is built from TRBV7-9 and TRBJ1-1; no definite D call. Trimming shortened V by 0 bases and J by 1 base, and 9 bases separated the two germline ends. In germline, CDR1 is SEHNR, CDR2 FQNEAQ (reference sequence). The CDR3 has 15 amino acids. The chain's CDR3 is CASSLASPRNTEAFF. CDR3 bases: TGTGCCAGCAGCTTAGCTTCCCCCAGGAACACTGAAGCTTTCTTT.

The chain links TRBV7-8 to TRBJ1-5; 8 bases map to TRBD1. With V trimmed by 5 bases and J by 5 bases, 8 bases remained unmatched. The CDR3 is 15 residues long. Germline V lookup: CDR1 SGHVS, CDR2 FQNEAQ. The CDR3 DNA is TGTGCCAGCAGCGTCGGGACAGGAATGGATCAGCCCCAGCATTTT. It is translated as CASSVGTGMDQPQHF.

This clonotype was detected ten times or more. The J gene is TRBJ2-3, the V gene TRBV7-3; no clear D. The V end lost 1 base, the J end lost 1 base, and 9 bases lay between the germline ends. The CDR3 sequence is 15 residues long. Germline CDR1 is SGHTA and CDR2 is FQGTGA. The CDR3 nucleotides read TGTGCCAGCAGCTTAAAGGCTAAAGGCACAGATACGCAGTATTTT. Translating it yields CASSLKAKGTDTQYF.

There are a few counts of this clonotype. CDR3 bases: TGTGCCAGCAGAAATAAGGACCAGGCCAATGAGCAGTTCTTC. This gives the protein CASRNKDQANEQFF. The chain recombines TRBV12-3 or TRBV12-4 with TRBJ2-1; D gene uncertain. The CDR3 extends over 14 amino acids. Deletions cut 6 bases from V and 6 bases from J, with 15 bases between.

This clonotype showed up just a few times. The chain has TRBV29-1 and TRBJ2-5; 8 bases fit TRBD2. Germline CDR1 is SQVTM and CDR2 is ANQGSEA. This CDR3 is built from 12 residues. The V gene end was trimmed by 7 bases and the J gene end by 5 bases; junction bases not matched to a gene: 6. The CDR3, as DNA: TGCAGCGGCGGGGGGCTCGGGGAGACCCAGTACTTC. Residues: CSGGGLGETQYF.

V gene TRBV9 combines with J gene TRBJ2-3, with a weak D call TRBD1 (5 bases). The CDR3 has 15 residues. In germline, CDR1 is SGDLS, CDR2 YYNGEE. Trimming pared 0 bases from V and 3 bases from J, leaving 11 bases between. In nucleotides, the CDR3 is TGTGCCAGCAGCGTAGCGGCAGGGCCGACAGATACGCAGTATTTT. Translating gives CASSVAAGPTDTQYF.

In this sample, this clonotype turned up a few times. This rearrangement joins TRBV5-1 to TRBJ2-3; D gene unclear. There are 14 residues in the CDR3. Per the germline V gene, CDR1 is SGHRS and CDR2 is YFSETQ. V shed 0 bases and J shed 5 bases, with 10 bases lying between them. The CDR3, as DNA: TGCGCCAGCAGCTTGGACGGCTGGAAAGATACGCAGTATTTT. It codes for CASSLDGWKDTQYF.

This clonotype turned up a few times. The CDR3 here is CSVDRIGNTEAFF. DNA of the CDR3: TGCAGCGTTGATAGAATCGGGAACACTGAAGCTTTCTTT. V is TRBV29-1 and J is TRBJ1-1; D not resolved. Germline V gene sequence: CDR1 SQVTM, CDR2 ANQGSEA. V was shortened by 3 bases and J by 1 base, with 9 bases between the two germline ends. The CDR3 consists of 13 residues.

This clonotype showed up just a few times. J is TRBJ1-5 and V is TRBV20-1, with D unclear. The CDR3 consists of 14 residues. V gave up 3 bases and J gave up 4 bases, with 13 bases separating them. The germline V gene encodes CDR1 DFQATT and CDR2 SNEGSKA (reference sequence). For the CDR3, the DNA is TGCAGTGCTAGGTCCGGGGTGGGGAATCAGCCCCAGCATTTT. Residues: CSARSGVGNQPQHF.

This clonotype was seen only a few times. V and J are TRBV4-1 and TRBJ2-1, with 7 bases that match TRBD2. The V segment lost 0 bases and the J segment 4 bases; nucleotides outside the gene matches: 6. The CDR3 totals 16 residues. Per the germline V gene, CDR1 is MGHRA and CDR2 is YSYEKL. CDR3: CASSQDASGLYNEQFF. DNA of the CDR3: TGCGCCAGCAGCCAAGACGCTAGCGGATTATACAATGAGCAGTTCTTC.

The chain links TRBV5-4 to TRBJ2-7; D ambiguous. Germline V gives CDR1 SGHNT, CDR2 YYREEE (reference sequence). The CDR3 runs to 15 residues. The V gene lost 4 bases and the J gene lost 5 bases, with 19 bases spanning the gap. CDR3 protein: CASSPIGLVDDEQYF. The DNA of the CDR3 is TGTGCCAGCAGCCCCATTGGGCTCGTAGACGACGAGCAGTACTTC.

This clonotype came up a few times. The CDR3 reads CASSVNRGQGYGYTF. CDR3 nucleotide sequence: TGCGCCAGCAGCGTCAACAGGGGGCAGGGCTATGGCTACACCTTC. V gene TRBV5-1 combines with J gene TRBJ1-2; TRBD1 agrees at 9 bases. This CDR3 is built from 15 residues. The junction had 8 bases not matched to a gene; V was cut back by 4 bases and J by 4 bases. Germline CDR1 and CDR2: SGHRS and YFSETQ. Supplemented by reference TRBV5-1 and TRBJ1-2, the full variable domain reads KAGVTQTPRYLIKTRGQQVTLSCSPISGHRSVSWYQQTPGQGLQFLFEYFSETQRNKGNFPGRFSGRQFSNSRSEMNVSTLELGDSALYLCASSVNRGQGYGYTFGSGTRLTVV.

This clonotype was counted between two and nine times. The chain has TRBV20-1 and TRBJ2-7; TRBD2 aligns across 7 bases. V gave up 3 bases and J gave up 3 bases; unmatched junction bases: 5. Looked up from germline, CDR1 is DFQATT and CDR2 is SNEGSKA (reference sequence). The CDR3 spans 13 residues. This CDR3 is CSASAAGSYEQYF. CDR3 nucleotide sequence: TGCAGTGCTAGTGCAGCGGGGAGCTACGAGCAGTACTTC.

The chain has TRBV6-2 or TRBV6-3 and TRBJ2-4; a weak D match, TRBD1 (5 bases). The J call may be incorrect, as the DNA end agrees better with TRBJ2-7. The CDR3 runs to 14 residues. CDR1 is MNHEY and CDR2 is SVGEGT in the germline V gene. The CDR3, as DNA: TGTGCCAGCAGTTACAAAAAGGGGCTCCACGAGCAGTACTTC. It encodes CASSYKKGLHEQYF.

The rearrangement links TRBV5-1 to TRBJ2-5, with D perhaps TRBD2 (6 bases). V lost 0 bases and J lost 2, with 17 bases in between. CDR3 length: 17 amino acids. Germline loops: CDR1 SGHRS, CDR2 YFSETQ. In DNA, the CDR3 is TGCGCCAGCAGCTTGGCGGGAGTAGGGGCCCTGCAAGAGACCCAGTACTTC. Residues: CASSLAGVGALQETQYF. Complete variable domain (other parts from reference TRBV5-1 and TRBJ2-5): KAGVTQTPRYLIKTRGQQVTLSCSPISGHRSVSWYQQTPGQGLQFLFEYFSETQRNKGNFPGRFSGRQFSNSRSEMNVSTLELGDSALYLCASSLAGVGALQETQYFGPGTRLLVL.

This chain uses TRBV10-3 with TRBJ2-5, with 8 nucleotides matching TRBD1. After removal of 6 bases from V and 3 bases from J, the junction contained 0 bases not matched to a gene. The germline V gene has CDR1 ENHRY and CDR2 SYGVKD. This CDR3 has 12 amino acids. Here the CDR3 DNA reads TGTGCCATCAGACAGGGGGAAGAGACCCAGTACTTC. As protein: CAIRQGEETQYF.

The rearrangement links TRBV2 to TRBJ1-2; D not certain. V lost 7 bases and J lost 3, with 12 bases in between. This CDR3 spans 13 amino acids. Germline-derived CDR1 and CDR2 are SNHLY and FYNNEI. As DNA, the CDR3 is TGTGCCAGCAATGGCGGCCGATACTATGGCTACACCTTC. This gives the protein CASNGGRYYGYTF.

This clonotype has more than one count but fewer than ten. The CDR3 nucleotides are TGTGCCAGCAGTTTGGGCAGGGAGCACTATGGCTACACCTTC. Amino acid sequence: CASSLGREHYGYTF. The rearrangement uses TRBV12-3 or TRBV12-4 and TRBJ1-2, with a tentative D call TRBD1 (5 bases). There are 14 residues in the CDR3. Between the trimmed V and J ends, which lost 3 bases and 3 bases, there was a span of 11 bases.

V is TRBV27 and J is TRBJ1-2; D might be TRBD1 (5 bases). CDR1 and CDR2 from the germline V gene are MNHEY and SMNVEV (reference sequence). This CDR3 region has 14 residues. With 6 bases removed from V and 6 bases from J, the gap between germline ends came to 17 bases. The CDR3 protein is CASRPSGGADGYTF. As DNA, the CDR3 is TGTGCCAGCAGACCCTCCGGTGGGGCAGATGGCTACACCTTC.

This clonotype was found a few times. The chain has TRBV10-3 and TRBJ2-3, with 7 bases matching TRBD1. The CDR3 totals 13 residues. Germline assignment: CDR1 ENHRY and CDR2 SYGVKD. V lost 7 bases, J lost 1 base, and 2 bases stayed unmatched. CDR3 DNA sequence: TGTGCCATCACAGGGGGACGCACAGATACGCAGTATTTT. Its protein product is CAITGGRTDTQYF.

This clonotype came up a few times. The V and J genes are TRBV12-3 or TRBV12-4 and TRBJ1-5; D unresolved. The germline V and J ends were trimmed by 10 bases and 5 bases, with 15 bases remaining between them. CDR3 length: 13 amino acids. The CDR3 DNA reads as TGTGCCACCTCAGAGGGCCAGGATCAGCCCCAGCATTTT. It translates to CATSEGQDQPQHF.